Shown below are 20 T cell receptor beta chains from a single sample sequenced in a study of blood T cells in healthy people across ages. Using a J-beta primer mix together with a sample-barcoded 5' primer, a second PCR was run for roughly 6 to 12 cycles. TCRdb ran MiXCR on the 5' RACE reads and lists one entry per CDR3 protein. The table records around 870,000 distinct CDR3 sequences, around 28% of them present only once. Specimen: blood. These receptor sequences come from a woman older than 75 in good health.

The chain links TRBV28 to TRBJ2-3; the match to TRBD1 covers 7 bases. Germline loops: CDR1 MDHEN, CDR2 SYDVKM. The CDR3 runs 12 residues. V shed 3 bases, J shed 10 bases, and the junction held 4 bases outside the gene matches. CDR3 in DNA: TGTGCCAGCAGTTTTAGACAGGGTCCGCAGTATTTT. Translating it yields CASSFRQGPQYF. The whole variable domain, remainder taken from reference TRBV28 and TRBJ2-3, is DVKVTQSSRYLVKRTGEKVFLECVQDMDHENMFWYRQDPGLGLRLIYFSYDVKMKEKGDIPEGYSVSREKKERFSLILESASTNQTSMYLCASSFRQGPQYFGPGTRLTVL.

This chain links TRBV3-1 with TRBJ2-4; no reliable D call. The J call is doubtful: the DNA matches TRBJ2-7 better. In germline, CDR1 is LGHDT, CDR2 YNNKEL (reference sequence). The CDR3 consists of 15 residues. DNA of the CDR3: TGTGCCAGCAGCCAAGATGTAGGGTCCAAGTACGAGCAGTACTTC. Translated: CASSQDVGSKYEQYF.

This clonotype has only a few counts. V gene TRBV7-2 combines with J gene TRBJ1-2, with D possibly matching TRBD1 (6 bases). Trimming stripped 1 base from V and 7 bases from J, with 13 bases between. From germline, CDR1 is SGHTA and CDR2 FQGNSA. CDR3 length: 14 amino acids. CDR3 coding DNA: TGTGCCAGCAGCTTAGTAAACAGGGTGGCTGGCTACACCTTC. It encodes CASSLVNRVAGYTF.

The chain carries TRBV12-3 or TRBV12-4 and TRBJ1-1; 7 bases fit TRBD1. V trimming: 1 base; J trimming: 1 base; junction bases outside the gene matches: 3. This CDR3 contains 15 residues. The CDR3 coding sequence is TGTGCCAGCAGTTTAGTCAACAGGGGGAACACTGAAGCTTTCTTT. Translating gives CASSLVNRGNTEAFF.

This clonotype was seen only a few times. One base away lies a much larger clone, so this may be a sequencing read error. This chain uses TRBV5-1 with TRBJ2-4; D remains ambiguous. CDR1 SGHRS and CDR2 YFSETQ come from the germline V gene. Trimming took off 4 bases at V and 9 bases at J, with 11 bases between the two ends. The CDR3 sequence is 12 residues long. The CDR3 reads CASSPDTGIQYF. The DNA for the CDR3 is TGCGCCAGCAGCCCCGACACGGGCATTCAGTACTTC.

The V gene is TRBV6-6, the J gene TRBJ1-5; D is unresolved. CDR1 is MNHNY, CDR2 SVGAGI, per germline (reference sequence). The CDR3 spans 16 residues. Trimming stripped 0 bases from V and 0 bases from J, with 9 bases between. The CDR3 is CASSYSNKYSNQPQHF. CDR3 in DNA: TGTGCCAGCAGTTACTCTAACAAGTATAGCAATCAGCCCCAGCATTTT.

This clonotype was observed a handful of times. The rearrangement joins TRBV6-2 or TRBV6-3 to TRBJ1-2; 7 nucleotides agree with TRBD1. J was trimmed by 2 bases and V by 6 bases; bases with no gene match: 3. Germline values: CDR1 MNHEY, CDR2 SVGEGT. The CDR3 is 13 residues long. Here the CDR3 reads CASRVTGNYGYTF. The CDR3 bases are TGTGCCAGCAGAGTGACAGGGAACTATGGCTACACCTTC.

Concerning this clonotype itself: A clone one base away is much larger, so this may be a read error. The V and J genes are TRBV11-2 and TRBJ2-1; perhaps D is TRBD1 or TRBD2 (6 bases each). The J call is uncertain, as TRBJ2-7 better fits the DNA end. CDR1 is SGHAT, CDR2 FQNNGV, per germline. The CDR3 has 15 residues. The CDR3 loop reads CASSLIRGPYNEQYF. The CDR3 coding sequence is TGTGCCAGCAGCTTAATTCGGGGGCCCTACAATGAGCAGTACTTC.

The V call is TRBV2, the J call TRBJ2-7; TRBD2 aligns across 12 bases. The J call could be wrong; TRBJ2-5 is a better fit for the DNA end. The CDR3 totals 16 residues. The germline V gene encodes CDR1 SNHLY and CDR2 FYNNEI. The CDR3 loop is CASSGGRLAGEETQYF. CDR3 DNA: TGTGCCAGCAGTGGGGGACGACTAGCGGGGGAAGAGACCCAGTACTTC.

This clonotype was picked up many times. This rearrangement joins TRBV12-3 or TRBV12-4 to TRBJ2-5, with D possibly matching TRBD1 (8 bases). There are 15 residues in the CDR3. V was clipped by 4 bases and J by 1 base, with 13 bases between them. This CDR3 reads CASSWGGTGQETQYF. The CDR3 DNA is TGTGCCAGCAGTTGGGGAGGGACAGGCCAAGAGACCCAGTACTTC.

As for this clonotype: Mismatch with germline at one junction end may stem from a read error. The chain carries TRBV7-9 and TRBJ2-7, with 11 positions matching TRBD1. CDR1 is SEHNR, CDR2 FQNEAQ, per germline (reference sequence). This CDR3 spans 14 amino acids. CDR3 nucleotides: TGTGCCGGCAGCTTGGGACAGGGGGTCTACGAGCAGTACTTC. It specifies CAGSLGQGVYEQYF.

This chain connects TRBV5-1 to TRBJ1-1; 8 bases agree with TRBD1. The CDR3 contains 17 residues. V was clipped by 1 base and J by 8 bases; unmatched bases: 16. Germline values: CDR1 SGHRS, CDR2 YFSETQ. The CDR3 is CASSLSRRGRISSEAFF. CDR3 nucleotides: TGCGCCAGCAGCTTGTCCCGCAGGGGGCGGATTAGTTCGGAAGCTTTCTTT.

This clonotype was seen at least ten times. The V and J genes are TRBV6-1 and TRBJ2-5, with a tentative D call TRBD2 (5 bases). The V gene's germline CDR1 is MNHNS and CDR2 SASEGT. Trimming took 8 bases from V and 5 from J, leaving 9 bases between them. The CDR3 totals 11 residues. DNA of the CDR3: TGTGCCAGCCAGGCGGGTGAGACCCAGTACTTC. Protein product: CASQAGETQYF.

This clonotype was counted at least ten times. The chain joins TRBV20-1 to TRBJ2-1; no clear D gene. The CDR3 consists of 11 residues. The germline V and J ends were trimmed by 4 bases and 8 bases, with 9 bases remaining between them. CDR1 and CDR2 (germline): DFQATT, SNEGSKA (reference sequence). The CDR3 sequence: CSANQNHEQFF. The CDR3, as DNA: TGCAGTGCTAATCAGAATCATGAGCAGTTCTTC.

The sample holds many counts of this clonotype. The CDR3: CASSQNRDSRETQYF. CDR3 nucleotide sequence: TGCGCCAGCAGCCAGAACCGGGACTCCCGGGAGACCCAGTACTTC. The J gene is TRBJ2-5, the V gene TRBV4-3, with a weak D call TRBD2 (6 bases). Germline V gene lookup returns CDR1 LGHNA and CDR2 YSLEER. The CDR3 spans 15 residues. Trimming removed 3 bases from V and 5 bases from J, with 16 bases in between.

This clonotype was counted between two and nine times. The rearrangement links TRBV3-1 to TRBJ2-1; D may be TRBD2 (6 bases). V was shortened by 4 bases and J by 3 bases, with 25 bases between the two germline ends. The CDR3 length is 19 residues. Germline V gene lookup returns CDR1 LGHDT and CDR2 YNNKEL (reference sequence). CDR3 nucleotide sequence: TGTGCCAGCAGCCCCCACGCCAACGGAGGGACGGACTACTACAATGAGCAGTTCTTC. Translated: CASSPHANGGTDYYNEQFF.

This clonotype was detected many times. The chain employs TRBV7-9 and TRBJ2-1; 10 nucleotides line up with TRBD1. The CDR3 runs 15 residues. Germline CDR1 and CDR2: SEHNR and FQNEAQ (reference sequence). The junction had 1 base not matched to a gene; V was cut back by 0 bases and J by 5 bases. The CDR3 nucleotides read TGTGCCAGCAGCTTAGCGACAGGGGGCAACAATGAGCAGTTCTTC. Protein: CASSLATGGNNEQFF. Looking up the rest from reference TRBV7-9 and TRBJ2-1 gives the full variable domain: DTGVSQNPRHKITKRGQNVTFRCDPISEHNRLYWYRQTLGQGPEFLTYFQNEAQLEKSRLLSDRFSAERPKGSFSTLEIQRTEQGDSAMYLCASSLATGGNNEQFFGPGTRLTVL.

This clonotype was counted only a few times. This chain links TRBV12-3 or TRBV12-4 with TRBJ1-6, with D maybe TRBD1 (5 bases). V dropped 4 bases and J dropped 9 bases, with 13 bases sitting between them. This CDR3 has 14 residues. The CDR3 DNA is TGTGCCAGCAGTTCACCACCAGGGATTTCACCCCTCCACTTT. Amino acids: CASSSPPGISPLHF.

This clonotype was observed many times. The chain is built from TRBV7-6 and TRBJ2-7, with a tentative D call TRBD1 (6 bases). The CDR3 is 15 residues long. Germline V gene data show CDR1 as SGHVS and CDR2 as FNYEAQ. Trimming stripped 5 bases from V and 0 bases from J, with 14 bases between. Written as DNA, the CDR3 is TGTGCCAGCAGCCCGCAGGGGATGAGCTCCTACGAGCAGTACTTC. Its translation: CASSPQGMSSYEQYF.

The chain has TRBV2 and TRBJ2-3; TRBD2 aligns across 12 bases. The CDR3 has 16 residues. Trimming took 1 base from V and 5 from J; bases not matched to a gene: 4. CDR1 and CDR2 from the germline V gene are SNHLY and FYNNEI. The CDR3 bases are TGTGCCAGCAGTGAAGGGACTAGCGGGGTGATAGATACGCAGTATTTT. This codes for CASSEGTSGVIDTQYF.